A selection of T cell receptor beta chains follows, all from one sample in a study of blood T cell repertoires in COVID-19. The method was immunoSEQ multiplex PCR; TCRdb's version includes in-frame clones alone and lacks a portion of them. The sample lists about 260,000 clones, about 82% occurring once. Sequenced: PBMCs or T cells enriched from blood (not recorded which). These receptors all come from a woman aged 50 to 60 who had recovered from COVID-19. The CDR3 runs from the conserved cysteine through the conserved F or W. A D gene is named only where the DNA matches it firmly. Not every row has a clone size; where given, it reads once, few, many or a size class.

D	V	J	size	CDR3	DNA
NA	TRBV11-1	TRBJ2-7	NA	CASSDTYEQYF	TGTGCCAGCAGCGACACCTACGAGCAGTACTTC
NA	TRBV5-5	TRBJ2-3	NA	CASSLLPGVSTDTQYF	TGTGCCAGCAGCTTATTGCCAGGGGTAAGCACAGATACGCAGTATTTT
NA	TRBV7-7	TRBJ1-2	NA	CASSLIGGDDYTF	TGTGCTAGCAGCTTAATTGGCGGCGACGACTACACCTTC
NA	TRBV28	TRBJ1-2	NA	CASSLARYGYTF	TGTGCCAGCAGTTTGGCACGATATGGCTACACCTTC
NA	TRBV7-2	TRBJ2-1	NA	CASSLDHGTYNEQFF	TGTGCCAGCAGCTTAGATCACGGGACTTACAATGAGCAGTTCTTC
TRBD1	TRBV5-4	TRBJ2-1	many	CASSSPGQDYNEQFF	TGTGCCAGCAGCTCCCCGGGACAGGATTACAATGAGCAGTTCTTC
TRBD1	TRBV30	TRBJ2-1	NA	CAWSLGTGGWDEQFF	TGTGCCTGGAGCCTCGGGACAGGGGGTTGGGATGAGCAGTTCTTC
TRBD1	TRBV7-2	TRBJ1-4	NA	CASSRGQGATNEKLFF	TGTGCCAGCAGCAGAGGACAGGGTGCAACTAATGAAAAACTGTTTTTT
TRBD1	TRBV19	TRBJ2-3	once	CASSISPFDRVGTDTQYF	TGTGCCAGTAGTATCTCCCCATTTGACAGGGTGGGCACAGATACGCAGTATTTT
TRBD1	TRBV6-5	TRBJ2-5	NA	CASSLTGGRETQYF	TGTGCCAGCAGTCTGACAGGGGGCCGGGAGACCCAGTACTTC
NA	TRBV7-9	TRBJ2-5	NA	CASSKLDSREKETQYF	TGTGCCAGCAGTAAATTGGACTCTCGGGAGAAAGAGACCCAGTACTTC
TRBD2	TRBV19	TRBJ2-3	NA	CASSMPGRRDTQYF	TGTGCCAGTAGTATGCCCGGGAGGAGAGATACGCAGTATTTT
NA	TRBV11-1	TRBJ1-1	NA	CASSWTENTEAFF	TGTGCCAGCAGCTGGACAGAGAACACTGAAGCTTTCTTT
NA	TRBV3-1/TRBV3-2	TRBJ1-2	NA	CASSPIKGYGYTF	TGTGCCAGCAGCCCAATTAAGGGGTATGGCTACACCTTC
NA	TRBV9	TRBJ2-3	NA	CASRRAGSETDTQYF	TGTGCCAGCAGAAGAGCGGGCAGTGAGACAGATACGCAGTATTTT
NA	TRBV3-1/TRBV3-2	TRBJ1-3	NA	CASSPSVEGGNTIYF	TGTGCCAGCAGCCCGAGCGTGGAGGGAGGAAACACCATATATTTT
TRBD2	TRBV19	TRBJ2-1	once	CASSIKAAVASGRKEQFF	TGTGCCAGTAGTATAAAAGCGGCGGTGGCTAGCGGGAGGAAGGAGCAGTTCTTC
TRBD1	TRBV7-9	TRBJ1-1	NA	CASSLIGQEGMNTEAFF	TGTGCCAGCAGCTTAATCGGACAGGAGGGAATGAACACTGAAGCTTTCTTT
NA	TRBV5-1	TRBJ1-1	NA	CASSFLGQNTEAFF	TGCGCCAGCAGCTTCCTAGGACAGAACACTGAAGCTTTCTTT
TRBD1	TRBV5-5	TRBJ1-1	NA	CASTRTGGLNTEAFF	TGTGCCAGCACCCGGACAGGGGGGTTGAACACTGAAGCTTTCTTT
TRBD2	TRBV11-2	TRBJ2-3	NA	CASSSPTSGRIHTQYF	TGTGCCAGCAGCTCCCCGACTAGCGGGAGGATTCATACGCAGTATTTT
TRBD2	TRBV2	TRBJ2-3	NA	CASSEGLAAGTDTQYF	TGTGCCAGCAGTGAAGGCCTAGCGGCCGGCACAGATACGCAGTATTTT
TRBD1	TRBV7-9	TRBJ1-4	NA	CASSLGQGKDEKLFF	TGTGCCAGCAGCTTAGGACAGGGGAAAGATGAAAAACTGTTTTTT
TRBD1	TRBV15	TRBJ1-1	few	CATSRGDRARKNTEAFF	TGTGCCACCAGCAGAGGTGACAGGGCAAGAAAGAACACTGAAGCTTTCTTT
NA	TRBV7-2	TRBJ1-1	NA	CASSLTLTEAFF	TGTGCCAGCAGCCTAACGTTGACTGAAGCTTTCTTT
NA	TRBV6-4	TRBJ1-5	NA	CASSDGTNQPQHF	TGTGCCAGCAGTGACGGCACCAATCAGCCCCAGCATTTT
NA	TRBV9	TRBJ2-3	NA	CASSSPRQDNLFSSTDTQYF	TGTGCCAGCAGCTCCCCAAGACAGGACAACCTCTTCTCTAGCACAGATACGCAGTATTTT
TRBD2	TRBV30	TRBJ2-5	once	CAGTSGQETQYF	TGTGCCGGGACTAGCGGACAAGAGACCCAGTACTTC
TRBD2	TRBV28	TRBJ2-2	NA	CASSLFGTRPGNTGELFF	TGTGCCAGCAGTTTATTTGGGACTAGGCCGGGGAACACCGGGGAGCTGTTTTTT
TRBD2	TRBV19	TRBJ2-2	NA	CASSLGTSYLTELFF	TGTGCCAGTAGTCTTGGGACTAGTTACCTGACGGAGCTGTTTTTT
NA	TRBV5-5	TRBJ2-7	NA	CANLTYGSYEQYF	TGTGCCAACCTCACGTACGGTTCCTACGAGCAGTACTTC
NA	TRBV4-1	TRBJ2-7	few	CASSQESDRLYEQYF	TGCGCCAGCAGCCAAGAGTCCGACAGGCTCTACGAGCAGTACTTC
TRBD1	TRBV7-6	TRBJ1-1	NA	CASSRDRGGSEAFF	TGTGCCAGCAGCCGGGACAGGGGCGGGTCTGAAGCTTTCTTT
NA	TRBV30	TRBJ1-1	NA	CAWTQGNTEAFF	TGTGCCTGGACTCAGGGGAATACTGAAGCTTTCTTT
NA	TRBV5-1	TRBJ2-2	NA	CASSLAPDWDTGELFF	TGCGCCAGCAGCTTGGCCCCGGACTGGGACACCGGGGAGCTGTTTTTT
NA	TRBV25-1	TRBJ2-1	NA	CASSVAAGTSDNEQFF	TGTGCCAGCAGTGTCGCAGCTGGGACTTCCGACAATGAGCAGTTCTTC
NA	TRBV6-5	TRBJ2-3	NA	CASSLQGITDTQYF	TGTGCCAGCAGCCTACAGGGCATCACAGATACGCAGTATTTT
TRBD2	TRBV7-2	TRBJ2-1	NA	CASSLDPGTSGRRDEQFF	TGTGCCAGCAGCTTAGACCCGGGGACTAGCGGGAGGAGGGATGAGCAGTTCTTC
TRBD1	TRBV19	TRBJ1-5	NA	CASRGTGTASNQPQHF	TGTGCCAGTAGGGGCACCGGGACAGCTAGCAATCAGCCCCAGCATTTT
NA	TRBV24-1	TRBJ2-1	NA	CATSDSGNYNEQFF	TGTGCCACCAGTGATTCGGGAAATTACAATGAGCAGTTCTTC
NA	TRBV23-1	TRBJ1-5	NA	CASSQGASDQPQHF	TGCGCCAGCAGCCAAGGGGCCAGTGATCAGCCCCAGCATTTT